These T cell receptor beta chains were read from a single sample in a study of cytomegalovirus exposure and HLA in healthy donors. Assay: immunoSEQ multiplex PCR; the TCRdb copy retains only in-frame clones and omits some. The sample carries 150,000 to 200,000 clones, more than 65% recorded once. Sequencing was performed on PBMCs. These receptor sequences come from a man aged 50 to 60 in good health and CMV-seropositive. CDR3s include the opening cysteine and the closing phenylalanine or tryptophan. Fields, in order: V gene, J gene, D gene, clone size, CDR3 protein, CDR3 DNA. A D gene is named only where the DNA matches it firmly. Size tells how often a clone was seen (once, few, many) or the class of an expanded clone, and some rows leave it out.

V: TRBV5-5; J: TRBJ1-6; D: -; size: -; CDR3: CASSFWTVGNSPLHF; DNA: TGTGCCAGCAGCTTCTGGACAGTCGGAAATTCACCCCTCCACTTT
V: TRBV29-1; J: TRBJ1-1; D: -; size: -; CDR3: CSASTNGDTEAFF; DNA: TGCAGCGCGTCGACTAACGGGGACACTGAAGCTTTCTTT
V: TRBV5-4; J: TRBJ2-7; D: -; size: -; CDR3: CASSGRDSSYEQYF; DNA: TGTGCCAGCAGCGGGCGGGACAGCTCCTACGAGCAGTACTTC
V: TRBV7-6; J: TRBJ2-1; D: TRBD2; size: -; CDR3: CASRGAAGLAESNEQFF; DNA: TGTGCCAGCAGGGGAGCCGCGGGACTAGCAGAGTCGAATGAGCAGTTCTTC
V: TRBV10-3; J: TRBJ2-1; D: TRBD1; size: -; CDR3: CAITRDREYHEQFF; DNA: TGTGCCATCACTCGGGACAGGGAATATCATGAGCAGTTCTTC
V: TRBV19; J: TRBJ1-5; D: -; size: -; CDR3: CASSIDGGGVQPQHF; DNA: TGTGCCAGTAGTATAGATGGAGGAGGGGTTCAGCCCCAGCATTTT
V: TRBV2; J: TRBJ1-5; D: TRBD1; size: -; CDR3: CASSPGTGANQPQHF; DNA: TGTGCCAGCAGCCCCGGGACAGGGGCCAATCAGCCCCAGCATTTT
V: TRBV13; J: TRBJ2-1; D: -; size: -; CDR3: CASSFTLGGDNNEQFF; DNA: TGTGCCAGCAGCTTCACCCTAGGGGGGGATAACAATGAGCAGTTCTTC
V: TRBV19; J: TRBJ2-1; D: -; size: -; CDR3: CASSESYNEQFF; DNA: TGTGCCAGTAGTGAGTCCTACAATGAGCAGTTCTTC
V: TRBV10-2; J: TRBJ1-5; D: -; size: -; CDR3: CASSVAGYDQPQHF; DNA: TGCGCCAGCAGTGTGGCGGGATACGATCAGCCCCAGCATTTT
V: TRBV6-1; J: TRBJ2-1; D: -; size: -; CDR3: CASSEAVAGSSYNEQFF; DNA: TGTGCCAGCAGTGAAGCTGTGGCGGGTAGCTCCTACAATGAGCAGTTCTTC
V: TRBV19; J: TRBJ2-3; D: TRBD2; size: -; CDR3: CASSAGTSGSTDTQYF; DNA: TGTGCCAGTAGTGCCGGGACTAGCGGGAGCACAGATACGCAGTATTTT
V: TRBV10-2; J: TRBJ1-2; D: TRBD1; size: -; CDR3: CASRSTGGAGYTF; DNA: TGCGCCAGCAGATCGACAGGGGGCGCTGGCTACACCTTC
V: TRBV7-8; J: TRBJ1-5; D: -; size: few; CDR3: CASSPQLRDSNQPQHF; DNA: TGTGCCAGCAGCCCCCAGCTCCGGGATAGCAATCAGCCCCAGCATTTT
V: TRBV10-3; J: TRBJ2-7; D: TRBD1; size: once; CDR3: CAISTDRGAYEQYF; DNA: TGTGCCATCAGTACCGACAGGGGAGCATACGAGCAGTACTTC
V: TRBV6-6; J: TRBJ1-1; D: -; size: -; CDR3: CASSYSGHRNTEAFF; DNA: TGTGCCAGCAGTTACTCTGGTCACAGGAACACTGAAGCTTTCTTT
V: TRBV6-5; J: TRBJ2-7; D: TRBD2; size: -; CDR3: CASSSTSGGYEQYF; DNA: TGTGCCAGCAGTTCTACTAGCGGGGGCTACGAGCAGTACTTC
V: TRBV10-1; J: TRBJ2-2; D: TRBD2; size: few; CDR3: CASSESSGGGPGELFF; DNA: TGCGCCAGCAGTGAATCTAGCGGGGGTGGTCCCGGGGAGCTGTTTTTT
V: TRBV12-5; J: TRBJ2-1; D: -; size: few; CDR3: CASGLEGSYNEQFF; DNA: TGTGCTAGTGGTTTGGAGGGGTCCTACAATGAGCAGTTCTTC
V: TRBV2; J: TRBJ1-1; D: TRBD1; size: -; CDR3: CASSRTGGYTEAFF; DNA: TGTGCCAGCAGTAGGACAGGGGGTTACACTGAAGCTTTCTTT
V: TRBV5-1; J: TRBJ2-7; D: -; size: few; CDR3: CASSSGADSYEQYF; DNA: TGCGCCAGCAGCTCTGGGGCAGATTCCTACGAGCAGTACTTC
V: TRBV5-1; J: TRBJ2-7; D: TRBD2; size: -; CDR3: CASNPGLAYSYEQYF; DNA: TGCGCCAGTAATCCGGGACTAGCGTACTCCTACGAGCAGTACTTC
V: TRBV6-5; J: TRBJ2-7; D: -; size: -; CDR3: CASSHSYEQYF; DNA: TGTGCCAGCAGCCATAGCTACGAGCAGTACTTC
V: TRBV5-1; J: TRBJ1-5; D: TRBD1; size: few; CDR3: CASSFLGTGPQHF; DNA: TGCGCCAGCAGCTTCTTAGGGACAGGGCCCCAGCATTTT
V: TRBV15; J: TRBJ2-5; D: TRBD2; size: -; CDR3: CATSRDMGGGETQYF; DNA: TGTGCCACCAGCAGAGATATGGGCGGGGGTGAGACCCAGTACTTC
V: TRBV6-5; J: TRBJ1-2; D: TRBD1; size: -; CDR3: CASSLGGGGYTF; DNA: TGTGCCAGCAGTTTAGGGGGCGGAGGCTACACCTTC
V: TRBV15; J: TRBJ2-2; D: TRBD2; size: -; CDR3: CATSREWGSGDPNTGELFF; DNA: TGTGCCACCAGCAGAGAATGGGGTAGCGGGGACCCGAACACCGGGGAGCTGTTTTTT
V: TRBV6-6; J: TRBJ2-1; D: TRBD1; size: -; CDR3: CASSSSGTGKNEQFF; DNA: TGTGCCAGCAGTTCCTCAGGGACAGGGAAGAATGAGCAGTTCTTC
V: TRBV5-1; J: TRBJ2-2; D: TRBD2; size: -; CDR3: CASSRPLAGGPGTGELFF; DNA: TGCGCCAGCAGCCGCCCTCTAGCGGGAGGGCCGGGAACCGGGGAGCTGTTTTTT
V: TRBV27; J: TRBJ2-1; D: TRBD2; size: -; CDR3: CASSLYLAGGPTYNEQFF; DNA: TGTGCCAGCAGTTTATACCTAGCGGGAGGGCCGACCTACAATGAGCAGTTCTTC
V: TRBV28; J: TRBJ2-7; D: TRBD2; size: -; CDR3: CASSSRGPAGGLEQYF; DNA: TGTGCCAGCAGTTCGAGGGGACCAGCGGGGGGGCTCGAGCAGTACTTC
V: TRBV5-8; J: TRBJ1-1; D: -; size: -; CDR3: CALQRGTEAFF; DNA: TGTGCGCTACAAAGGGGCACTGAAGCTTTCTTT
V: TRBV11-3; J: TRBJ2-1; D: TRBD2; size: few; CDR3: CASSPVGSGTYNEQFF; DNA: TGTGCCAGCAGCCCCGTGGGTAGCGGGACTTACAATGAGCAGTTCTTC
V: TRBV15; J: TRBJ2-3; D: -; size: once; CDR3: CATSRVTSQDTQYF; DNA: TGTGCCACCAGCAGAGTAACTAGCCAAGATACGCAGTATTTT
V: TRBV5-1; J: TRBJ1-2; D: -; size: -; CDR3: CASSLGLGDGYTF; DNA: TGCGCCAGCAGCTTAGGGCTAGGGGATGGCTACACCTTC
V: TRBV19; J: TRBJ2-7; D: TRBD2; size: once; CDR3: CASSRDPGLAYEQYF; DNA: TGTGCCAGTAGTAGAGACCCGGGACTAGCTTACGAGCAGTACTTC
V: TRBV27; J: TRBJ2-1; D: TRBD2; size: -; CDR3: CASSFSPGAGGLGEQFF; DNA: TGTGCCAGCAGTTTTTCCCCAGGGGCGGGGGGGCTCGGTGAGCAGTTCTTC